This T cell receptor beta chain was sequenced in a study of cytomegalovirus exposure and HLA in healthy donors. Notes on the study in general: It was only CMV serostatus that was available as immune exposure information.

Use of 60 Vbeta and 13 Jbeta primers characterized the PCR. The method was immunoSEQ multiplex PCR; TCRdb's version includes in-frame clones alone and lacks a portion of them. The table has fewer than 250,000 clones, 82% seen once; the top ten hold 6%. While unrecorded immune exposures were likely, the donors were nominally healthy when sampled. Of note for this clone: Its antigen is undetermined.

This CDR3 region has 17 residues. The germline gives CDR1 SGHVS, CDR2 FQNEAQ. V lost 6 bases and J 8 bases, leaving 26 bases between the germline ends. The chain combines TRBV7-8 with TRBJ2-1; TRBD1 might be the D (5 bases). Sequencing input: PBMCs. The TCR was taken from a man aged 40-49 years in good health and CMV-seropositive. As DNA, the CDR3 is TGTGCCAGCAGGGAAAGTGGGGCTGTCAGGGTTAGTCATGAGCAGTTCTTC. This encodes CASRESGAVRVSHEQFF. The full variable domain, with the rest looked up from reference TRBV7-8 and TRBJ2-1, is GAGVSQSPRYKVAKRGQDVALRCDPISGHVSLFWYQQALGQGPEFLTYFQNEAQLDKSGLPSDRFFAERPEGSVSTLKIQRTQQEDSAVYLCASRESGAVRVSHEQFFGPGTRLTVL.